This is a list of T cell receptor beta chains from one sample in a study of spatial heterogeneity in lung cancer. TCRdb processed the 5' RACE reads anew with MiXCR; each CDR3 protein has one entry. The sample has about 75,000 distinct CDR3 sequences, roughly 13% seen once; the top ten hold about 7.1%. The specimen was PBMCs, collected at surgery. Every receptor here comes from a male donor with early-stage non-small cell lung cancer. CDR3s include the opening cysteine and the closing phenylalanine or tryptophan. A D gene is named only where the DNA matches it firmly. A row's size may be missing; if present it is once, few, many or a size class.

clone_size | j_call | cdr3_length | d_call | v_call | cdr3_nt | cdr3_aa
few | TRBJ2-1 | 14 | . | TRBV20-1 | TGCAGTGCTAGAGCCAGCGGTTATTACAATGAGCAGTTCTTC | CSARASGYYNEQFF
few | TRBJ1-1 | 16 | TRBD1 | TRBV7-8 | TGTGCCAGCAGCTTAGCCGCCAGGGGGGTAGCTACTGAAGCTTTCTTT | CASSLAARGVATEAFF
many | TRBJ1-2 | 13 | . | TRBV11-3 | TGTGCCAGCAGCCACCCCTCTGGCTATGGCTACACCTTC | CASSHPSGYGYTF
few | TRBJ1-5 | 16 | . | TRBV6-6 | TGTGCCAGCAGTTACTCCGTTAGACGATCTAATCAGCCCCAGCATTTT | CASSYSVRRSNQPQHF
. | TRBJ2-7 | 11 | . | TRBV5-4 | TGTGCCAGCAGCTTGCTAGACGAGCAGTACTTC | CASSLLDEQYF
many | TRBJ2-1 | 14 | TRBD1 | TRBV4-2 | TGTGCCAGCAGCCAGGATTTGACAGGGCGAGAGCAGTTCTTC | CASSQDLTGREQFF
many | TRBJ1-4 | 15 | . | TRBV4-1 | TGCGCCAGCAGCCAAGATGGCGGGGGGAGTGAAAAACTGTTTTTT | CASSQDGGGSEKLFF
. | TRBJ2-3 | 17 | TRBD2 | TRBV13 | TGTGCCAGCAGCTTCTGGACTAGCGGGAGTTCTTCAGATACGCAGTATTTT | CASSFWTSGSSSDTQYF
. | TRBJ2-1 | 15 | TRBD1 | TRBV29-1 | TGCAGCGTCGAGGGTCCCGGGACAGGGTACAATGAGCAGTTCTTC | CSVEGPGTGYNEQFF
. | TRBJ1-2 | 13 | . | TRBV12-3/TRBV12-4 | TGTGCCAGCAGGCCGGCAGGAGACTATGGCTACACCTTC | CASRPAGDYGYTF
. | TRBJ2-1 | 14 | . | TRBV3-1 | TGTGCCAGCAGCCACCTATATGGAGGGTTTGAGCAGTTCTTC | CASSHLYGGFEQFF
many | TRBJ2-3 | 13 | . | TRBV15 | TGTGCCACCAGCCCTCGTTCCGGAGATACGCAGTATTTT | CATSPRSGDTQYF
. | TRBJ2-7 | 14 | TRBD1 | TRBV12-3/TRBV12-4 | TGTGCCAGCAGTTTGACCTCTCACAGGGGCGAGCAGTACTTC | CASSLTSHRGEQYF
. | TRBJ1-2 | 13 | . | TRBV5-4 | TGTGCCAGCAGCTCACCCGGGACGGATGGCTACACCTTC | CASSSPGTDGYTF
few | TRBJ2-5 | 14 | . | TRBV18 | TGTGCCAGCTCGGGTCAGACAGGGACTGAGACCCAGTACTTC | CASSGQTGTETQYF
. | TRBJ2-5 | 13 | TRBD2 | TRBV7-9 | TGTGCCAGCAGCCGGACTAGACAAGAGACCCAGTACTTC | CASSRTRQETQYF
few | TRBJ2-1 | 14 | TRBD1 | TRBV29-1 | TGCAGCGCCTCACAGGGGGCAGGGTACAATGAGCAGTTCTTC | CSASQGAGYNEQFF
medium-sized | TRBJ2-1 | 15 | TRBD2 | TRBV10-3 | TGTGCCATCAGAGCTCAACTAGCGGGAAACAATGAGCAGTTCTTC | CAIRAQLAGNNEQFF
many | TRBJ1-3 | 14 | . | TRBV3-1 | TGTGCCAGCAGCCAAGAGGACGTGGGAAACACCATATATTTT | CASSQEDVGNTIYF
few | TRBJ2-1 | 16 | TRBD2 | TRBV12-3/TRBV12-4 | TGTGCCAGCAGTCGAGTCGGGACTAGCGGAGGAAATGAGCAGTTCTTC | CASSRVGTSGGNEQFF
many | TRBJ2-1 | 15 | TRBD2 | TRBV10-3 | TGTGCCATCGGGGGACTAGCGGGACGAGAAAATGAGCAGTTCTTC | CAIGGLAGRENEQFF
many | TRBJ2-3 | 14 | . | TRBV24-1 | TGTGCCATTCAGGGGTCTCGTCGCACAGATACGCAGTATTTT | CAIQGSRRTDTQYF
few | TRBJ1-6 | 15 | TRBD1 | TRBV20-1 | TGCAGTGCTAGAGATTTCGGACAGGGGGATTCACCCCTCCACTTT | CSARDFGQGDSPLHF
few | TRBJ1-4 | 14 | . | TRBV7-2 | TGTGCCAGCAGCCGAGAGGCCCCTGGGGGAAAACTGTTTTTT | CASSREAPGGKLFF
. | TRBJ2-7 | 14 | . | TRBV6-2/TRBV6-3 | TGTGCCAGCAGTTACCCCGCGGTCCCCTACGAGCAGTACTTC | CASSYPAVPYEQYF
. | TRBJ1-5 | 16 | TRBD1 | TRBV12-3/TRBV12-4 | TGTGCCAGCAGCCCCCCGGGACAGGGGTTTGGACAGCCCCAGCATTTT | CASSPPGQGFGQPQHF
. | TRBJ2-1 | 13 | TRBD2 | TRBV5-1 | TGCGCCAGCAGATTGGGACTAGCGGATTTCCAGTTCTTC | CASRLGLADFQFF
many | TRBJ2-3 | 16 | TRBD2 | TRBV5-1 | TGCGCCAGCAGCTCCACGACTAGCGGCAGCACAGATACGCAGTATTTT | CASSSTTSGSTDTQYF
. | TRBJ1-5 | 16 | . | TRBV9 | TGTGCCAGCAGCGTAGGGGAGGGGCCGGCGAATCAGCCCCAGCATTTT | CASSVGEGPANQPQHF
many | TRBJ2-7 | 15 | . | TRBV11-3 | TGTGCCAGCAGCTCAATGCAGGACAGAGCCTACGAGCAGTACTTC | CASSSMQDRAYEQYF
many | TRBJ2-1 | 14 | . | TRBV5-1 | TGCGCCAGCAGCTTGGACTCCAGCTACAATGAGCAGTTCTTC | CASSLDSSYNEQFF
many | TRBJ1-5 | 14 | . | TRBV7-9 | TGTGCCAGCAGCTTGGAGGGGACCAATCAGCCCCAGCATTTT | CASSLEGTNQPQHF
. | TRBJ2-7 | 15 | TRBD2 | TRBV7-2 | TGTGCCAGCAGCGGGAGACTAGCGGGAGGTTCCGAGCAGTACTTC | CASSGRLAGGSEQYF
few | TRBJ2-7 | 17 | TRBD2 | TRBV11-2 | TGTGCCAGCAGCTTAACTAGCGGGATCCTCCGGGGGAACGAGCAGTACTTC | CASSLTSGILRGNEQYF
. | TRBJ1-3 | 15 | . | TRBV4-2 | TGTGCCAGCAGCCAAGCCCAATTAACTGGAAACACCATATATTTT | CASSQAQLTGNTIYF
few | TRBJ1-1 | 16 | . | TRBV7-6 | TGTGCCAGCAGCTGGGACATCAGGGGAAGCGGGACTGAAGCTTTCTTT | CASSWDIRGSGTEAFF
. | TRBJ1-5 | 13 | . | TRBV19 | TGTGCCAGCGCGTGGCAGGAGAATCAGCCCCAGCATTTT | CASAWQENQPQHF
few | TRBJ1-1 | 14 | TRBD1 | TRBV4-2 | TGTGCCAGCAGCCAGGCTGGGACAGGGTGGGTAGCTTTCTTT | CASSQAGTGWVAFF
many | TRBJ1-2 | 18 | . | TRBV23-1 | TGCGCCAGCAGTCCTCTCCTGGGAGGGGCATCGACTAACTATGGCTACACCTTC | CASSPLLGGASTNYGYTF
few | TRBJ2-2 | 14 | . | TRBV6-1 | TGTGCCAGCAGTGAAGCCTACGTCCCCGGGGAGCTGTTTTTT | CASSEAYVPGELFF